The source of this T cell receptor (beta chain) is a study of T cell repertoires in cytomegalovirus infection. Looking at the study overall: CMV epitopes, recently identified HLA-C-restricted and well-studied HLA-B-restricted, were used. From public TCR beta signatures came an indication of both CMV infection and matching HLA type.

Study results and caveats: CMV carriers with the relevant HLA were identified by cumulative public TCR beta family frequency.

TCRdb recomputed calls from the reads with MiXCR, one row per CDR3 protein. The table records roughly 120,000 distinct CDR3 sequences, 32% of them present only once. The V gene end was trimmed by 6 bases and the J gene end by 0 bases; junction bases not matched to a gene: 14. This CDR3 is 18 amino acids long. CDR1 and CDR2 (germline): MNHEY, SMNVEV (reference sequence). Regarding this clonotype: The target antigen is unknown.

The V gene is TRBV27, the J gene TRBJ1-5; TRBD1 aligns across 7 bases. The receptor was isolated from a human donor in good health (CMV status not recorded). Some clones in this sample may be carry-over from other donors' samples. Sequencing used CD8+ T cells from cultured PBMCs, obtained from culture after CMV antigen stimulation. DNA of the CDR3: TGTGCCAGCAGCTCTAAACCGGGACAGTTTTATAGCAATCAGCCCCAGCATTTT. Its translation is CASSSKPGQFYSNQPQHF.